The source of this T cell receptor beta chain is a study of cytomegalovirus exposure and HLA in healthy donors. Study-level findings and limits: Most CMV-associated TCR beta chains were later found to appear HLA-restricted. Later on, a genetic analysis was performed. It linked a missense variant in DCLRE1C with V- and J-gene trimming of TCR beta. In a later analysis, DRB1 alleles had the most associated TCRs; HLA-C alleles the fewest. Altogether, 164 TCR beta chains were recorded as cytomegalovirus-associated.

PCR involved 60 Vbeta and 13 Jbeta primers. Generated by immunoSEQ multiplex PCR, the TCRdb table keeps only in-frame clones and is missing some. This table lists about 67,000 clones. V dropped 7 bases and J dropped 3 bases, with 13 bases sitting between them. CDR3 size: 15 residues. The germline V gene encodes CDR1 MNHEY and CDR2 SMNVEV (reference sequence). Remarks on this clone: What it binds is unknown.

This receptor was taken from a boy aged 5-17 years in good health and CMV-seronegative. The chain uses TRBV27 and TRBJ2-6; the D gene is possibly TRBD2 (6 bases). The specimen was PBMCs. CDR3 sequence (DNA): TGTGCCAGCACCCCCGGGGGAATTGGGGCCAACGTCCTGACTTTC. Its translation: CASTPGGIGANVLTF.